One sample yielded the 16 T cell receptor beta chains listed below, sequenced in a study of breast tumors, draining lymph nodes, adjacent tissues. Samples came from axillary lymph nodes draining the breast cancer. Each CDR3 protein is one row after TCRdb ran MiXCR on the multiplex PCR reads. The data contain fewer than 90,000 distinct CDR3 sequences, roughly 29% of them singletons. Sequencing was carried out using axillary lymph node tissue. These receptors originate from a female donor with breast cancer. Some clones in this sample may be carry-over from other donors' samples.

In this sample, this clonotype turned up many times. The CDR3 reads CASSTQGFGYTF. In DNA form, the CDR3 reads TGTGCCAGCAGCACACAGGGGTTCGGCTACACCTTC. The chain employs TRBV7-2 and TRBJ1-2; 7 bases map to TRBD1. V gave up 5 bases and J gave up 8 bases; unmatched junction bases: 5. The germline CDR1 and CDR2 sequences are SGHTA and FQGNSA. This CDR3 has 12 amino acids.

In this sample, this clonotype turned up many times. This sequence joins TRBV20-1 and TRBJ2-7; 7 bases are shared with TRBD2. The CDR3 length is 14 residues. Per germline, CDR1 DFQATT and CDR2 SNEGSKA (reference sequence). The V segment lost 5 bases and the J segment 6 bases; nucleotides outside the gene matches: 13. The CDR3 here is CSAPPLLAGVEQYF. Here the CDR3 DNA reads TGCAGTGCTCCCCCCCTCTTGGCGGGGGTCGAGCAGTACTTC.

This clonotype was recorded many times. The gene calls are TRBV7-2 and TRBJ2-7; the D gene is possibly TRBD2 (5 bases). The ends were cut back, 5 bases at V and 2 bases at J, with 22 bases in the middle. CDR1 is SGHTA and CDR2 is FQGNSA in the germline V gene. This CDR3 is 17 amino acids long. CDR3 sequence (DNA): TGTGCCAGCAGCCCCTGGCTAGCCGTGCATTCGGCCTACGAGCAGTACTTC. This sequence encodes CASSPWLAVHSAYEQYF. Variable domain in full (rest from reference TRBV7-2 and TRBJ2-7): GAGVSQSPSNKVTEKGKDVELRCDPISGHTALYWYRQSLGQGLEFLIYFQGNSAPDKSGLPSDRFSAERTGGSVSTLTIQRTQQEDSAVYLCASSPWLAVHSAYEQYFGPGTRLTVT.

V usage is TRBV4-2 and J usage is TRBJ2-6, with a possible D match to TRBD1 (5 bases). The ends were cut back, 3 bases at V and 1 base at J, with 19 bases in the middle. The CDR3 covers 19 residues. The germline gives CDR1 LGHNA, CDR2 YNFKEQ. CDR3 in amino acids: CASSQLVDRLGSGANVLTF. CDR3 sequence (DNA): TGTGCCAGCAGCCAGTTGGTAGACAGATTGGGTTCTGGGGCCAACGTCCTGACTTTC.

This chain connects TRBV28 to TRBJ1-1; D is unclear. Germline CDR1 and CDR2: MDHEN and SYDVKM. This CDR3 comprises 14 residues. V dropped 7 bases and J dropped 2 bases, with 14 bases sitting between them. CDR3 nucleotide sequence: TGTGCCAGCACTACAGTGCAGATTAACACTGAAGCTTTCTTT. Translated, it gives CASTTVQINTEAFF.

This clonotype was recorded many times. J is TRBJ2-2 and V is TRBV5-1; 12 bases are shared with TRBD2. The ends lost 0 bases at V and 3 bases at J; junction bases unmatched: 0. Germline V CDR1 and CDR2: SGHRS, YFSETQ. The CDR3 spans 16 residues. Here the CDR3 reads CASSLGLAGDTGELFF. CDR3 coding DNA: TGCGCCAGCAGCTTGGGACTAGCGGGAGACACCGGGGAGCTGTTTTTT.

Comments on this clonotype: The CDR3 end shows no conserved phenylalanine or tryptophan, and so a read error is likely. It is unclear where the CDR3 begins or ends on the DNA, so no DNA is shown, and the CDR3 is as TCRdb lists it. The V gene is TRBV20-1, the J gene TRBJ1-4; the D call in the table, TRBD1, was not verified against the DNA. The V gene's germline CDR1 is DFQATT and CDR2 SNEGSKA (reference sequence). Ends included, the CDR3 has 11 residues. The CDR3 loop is CSASRDRNVLY.

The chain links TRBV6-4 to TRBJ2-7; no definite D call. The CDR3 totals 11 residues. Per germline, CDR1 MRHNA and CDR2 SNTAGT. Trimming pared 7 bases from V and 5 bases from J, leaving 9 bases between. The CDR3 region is CASTPPHEQYF. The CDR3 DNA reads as TGTGCCAGCACCCCCCCCCACGAGCAGTACTTC.

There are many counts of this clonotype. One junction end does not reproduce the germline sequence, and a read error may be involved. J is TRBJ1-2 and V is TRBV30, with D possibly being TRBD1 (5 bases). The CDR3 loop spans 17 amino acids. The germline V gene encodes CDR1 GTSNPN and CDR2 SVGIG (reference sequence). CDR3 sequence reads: CAWSRLPGRGGNCGYTF. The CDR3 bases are TGTGCCTGGAGCCGACTTCCGGGACGCGGTGGTAACTGTGGCTACACCTTC.

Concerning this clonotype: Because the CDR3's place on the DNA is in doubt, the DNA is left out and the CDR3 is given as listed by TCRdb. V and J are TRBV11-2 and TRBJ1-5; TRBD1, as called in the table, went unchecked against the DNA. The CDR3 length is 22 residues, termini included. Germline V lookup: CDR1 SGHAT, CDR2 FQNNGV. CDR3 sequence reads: CASSPQGSYGYTFGSGNQPQHF.

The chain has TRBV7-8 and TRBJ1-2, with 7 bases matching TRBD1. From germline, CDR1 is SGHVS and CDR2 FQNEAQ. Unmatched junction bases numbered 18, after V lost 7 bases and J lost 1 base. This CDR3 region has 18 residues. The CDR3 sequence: CASNQSRDSLRVNYGYTF. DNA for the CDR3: TGTGCCAGCAACCAGAGCCGGGACAGCCTCCGAGTTAACTATGGCTACACCTTC.

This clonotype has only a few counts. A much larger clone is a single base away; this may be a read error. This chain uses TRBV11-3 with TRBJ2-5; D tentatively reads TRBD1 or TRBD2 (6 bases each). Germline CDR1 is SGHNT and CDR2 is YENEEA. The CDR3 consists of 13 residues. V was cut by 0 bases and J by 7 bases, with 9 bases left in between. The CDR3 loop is CASSLEGGTTQYF. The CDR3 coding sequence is TGTGCCAGCAGCTTAGAGGGGGGCACGACCCAGTACTTC.

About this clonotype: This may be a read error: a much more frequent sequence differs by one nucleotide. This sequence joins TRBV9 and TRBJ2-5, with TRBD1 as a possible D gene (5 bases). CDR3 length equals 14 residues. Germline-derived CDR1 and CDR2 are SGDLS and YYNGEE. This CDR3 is CVSSVGQGLETQSF. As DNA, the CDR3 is TGTGTCAGCAGCGTAGGGCAGGGCCTAGAGACCCAGTCCTTC. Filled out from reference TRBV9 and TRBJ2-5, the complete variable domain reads DSGVTQTPKHLITATGQRVTLRCSPRSGDLSVYWYQQSLDQGLQFLIQYYNGEERAKGNILERFSAQQFPDLHSELNLSSLELGDSALYFCVSSVGQGLETQSFGPGTRLLVL.

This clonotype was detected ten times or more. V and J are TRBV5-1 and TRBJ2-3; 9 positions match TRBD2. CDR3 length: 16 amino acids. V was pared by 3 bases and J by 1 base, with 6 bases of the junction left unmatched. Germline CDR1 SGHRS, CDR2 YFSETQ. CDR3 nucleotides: TGCGCCAGCAGCTCGAGTGGCGGGAGGGGCACAGATACGCAGTATTTT. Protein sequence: CASSSSGGRGTDTQYF.

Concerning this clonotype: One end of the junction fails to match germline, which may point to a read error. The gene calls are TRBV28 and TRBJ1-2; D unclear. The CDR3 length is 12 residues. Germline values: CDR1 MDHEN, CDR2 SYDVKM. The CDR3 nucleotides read TGTGCCAGCAGTGGAAAAGACTATGGCTGCACCTTC. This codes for CASSGKDYGCTF.

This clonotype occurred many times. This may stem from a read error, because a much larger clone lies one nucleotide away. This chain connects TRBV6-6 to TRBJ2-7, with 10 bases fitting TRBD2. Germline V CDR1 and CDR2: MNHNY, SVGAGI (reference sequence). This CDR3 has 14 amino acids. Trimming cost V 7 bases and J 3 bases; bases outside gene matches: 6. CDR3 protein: CASTPSGSFYEQYF. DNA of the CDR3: TGTGCCAGCACCCCTAGCGGGAGTTTCTACGAGCAGTACTTC.